This record concerns one T cell receptor beta chain sequence. This table comes from immunoSEQ multiplex PCR, and its TCRdb copy is limited to in-frame clones, with some not included. The sample has 200,000 to 250,000 clones, under 95% seen once. The data belong to a study of cytomegalovirus exposure and HLA in healthy donors. Trimming removed 2 bases at V and 5 bases at J, with 11 bases between. This CDR3 has 13 amino acids. The V gene's germline CDR1 is GTSNPN and CDR2 SVGIG (reference sequence). The sample taken for sequencing was PBMCs. The receptor was derived from a woman aged 18-29 years in good health and CMV-seronegative. This chain uses TRBV30 with TRBJ2-3; D may be TRBD2 (5 bases). The CDR3 region is CAWSRWEIDTQYF. In nucleotides, the CDR3 is TGTGCCTGGAGTCGGTGGGAGATAGATACGCAGTATTTT.